This record looks at one T cell receptor (beta chain) sequence and its context. Its antigen is currently unknown. The data were produced by immunoSEQ multiplex PCR, yet TCRdb's version contains in-frame clones alone and is incomplete. The profile shows some 120,000 clones, 80% to 90% of them singletons. The source of the sample is a study of T cell responses to AZD1222 COVID-19 vaccine. General study points: Seropositive status at baseline applied to only five or six AZD1222 recipients. Every sample of the repertoires postdated the peak T cell response. Clonal diversity was possibly underestimated; the donors were predominantly white British and more often female.

The CDR3 sequence is 17 residues long. The V gene end was trimmed by 5 bases and the J gene end by 2 bases; junction bases not matched to a gene: 12. Germline lookup yields CDR1 MNHNY and CDR2 SVGAGI (reference sequence). Source: peripheral blood, taken on day 0 of MenACWY control vaccination. This chain links TRBV6-6 with TRBJ2-5, with 9 bases lining up with TRBD2. The TCR comes from an adult in good health. The CDR3 nucleotides read TGTGCCAGCAGTCAACCCGCCCTTGCGGGGGGGCAAGAGACCCAGTACTTC. This codes for CASSQPALAGGQETQYF.